These T cell receptor beta chains were read from a single sample in a study of human T cells and chemical hapten exposure. TCRdb reprocessed the RACE reads with MiXCR, giving one entry per CDR3 protein. Of approximately 44,000 distinct CDR3 sequences listed, about 4.5% are singletons. The sequenced material came from whole blood. Receptors were obtained from a human donor in good health. Some clones in this sample may be carry-over from other donors' samples. The CDR3 runs from the conserved cysteine through the conserved F or W. The D gene is left open where the match is weak. Expanded clones are given a class, and other clones once, few, many or no size at all.

j_call clone_size d_call v_call cdr3_aa cdr3_nt
TRBJ2-1 many TRBD2 TRBV28 CASSLNHGGRTHNEQFF TGTGCCAGCAGTTTGAATCACGGGGGGAGGACGCACAATGAGCAGTTCTTC
TRBJ2-7 NA NA TRBV28 CASSLEGRIYEQYF TGTGCCAGCAGTTTGGAAGGACGGATATACGAGCAGTACTTC
TRBJ2-7 NA TRBD2 TRBV7-7 CASSPGRGENFLGYEQYF TGTGCTAGCAGCCCCGGACGGGGGGAAAACTTTTTAGGGTACGAGCAGTACTTC
TRBJ1-4 few TRBD1 TRBV25-1 CASSGGRLTGGLNEKLFF TGTGCCAGCAGTGGAGGCCGTCTGACAGGGGGGCTTAATGAAAAACTGTTTTTT
TRBJ2-1 many NA TRBV29-1 CSVEGASTPENEQFF TGCAGCGTTGAGGGGGCCAGCACCCCTGAAAATGAGCAGTTCTTC
TRBJ1-1 many NA TRBV20-1 CSPKGSGPVLKNTEAFF TGCAGCCCTAAAGGGTCAGGTCCCGTTTTGAAGAACACTGAAGCTTTCTTT
TRBJ2-7 many TRBD1 TRBV20-1 CSARQGRSGYEQYF TGCAGTGCCAGACAGGGGCGGAGCGGGTACGAGCAGTACTTC
TRBJ2-7 few TRBD2 TRBV7-2 CASSLMGLDPDYQYF TGTGCCAGCAGCTTAATGGGACTAGACCCCGACTATCAGTACTTC
TRBJ2-7 NA TRBD1 TRBV12-3/TRBV12-4 CASSPGQGLEQYF TGTGCCAGCAGTCCGGGACAGGGGTTAGAGCAGTACTTC
TRBJ2-1 many NA TRBV6-5 CASNPGTANYNEQFF TGTGCCAGCAACCCCGGAACGGCGAATTACAATGAGCAGTTCTTC
TRBJ1-2 NA NA TRBV4-1 CASSQFGVNPVFYGYTF TGCGCCAGCAGCCAATTTGGTGTGAACCCTGTGTTCTATGGCTACACCTTC
TRBJ1-1 many NA TRBV12-3/TRBV12-4 CASSPPGKAFF TGTGCCAGCAGTCCCCCAGGGAAAGCTTTCTTT
TRBJ1-2 many NA TRBV20-1 CSTVQGYHGYTF TGCAGTACAGTACAGGGATATCATGGCTACACCTTC
TRBJ2-1 few NA TRBV12-3/TRBV12-4 CASSFLPRGGNEQFF TGTGCCAGCAGTTTCTTGCCCCGGGGAGGAAATGAGCAGTTCTTC
TRBJ1-6 many NA TRBV4-2 CASSLSASPLHF TGTGCCAGCAGCCTCTCCGCCTCACCCCTCCACTTT
TRBJ2-5 many NA TRBV28 CASSLTYPPGETQYF TGTGCCAGCAGCTTGACCTACCCCCCGGGGGAGACCCAGTACTTC
TRBJ2-2 NA TRBD1 TRBV6-5 CASSPQGPIRDSLYGELFF TGTGCCAGCAGCCCTCAGGGCCCCATCCGGGACAGCCTCTACGGGGAGCTGTTTTTT
TRBJ1-2 many TRBD1 TRBV7-8 CASSSGTGTNYGYTF TGTGCCAGCAGCTCTGGGACAGGAACTAACTATGGCTACACCTTC
TRBJ2-7 many NA TRBV29-1 CSVEVQGRAYEQYF TGCAGCGTTGAAGTTCAGGGGAGGGCCTACGAGCAGTACTTC
TRBJ2-2 many NA TRBV21-1 CASSPRRGRKSSGELFF TGTGCCAGCAGCCCCCGTCGGGGGAGGAAAAGTTCCGGGGAGCTGTTTTTT
TRBJ2-3 few TRBD2 TRBV28 CASSLIAGGLGTDTQYF TGTGCCAGCAGTTTAATTGCGGGAGGGCTCGGCACAGATACGCAGTATTTT
TRBJ2-5 many TRBD2 TRBV6-6 CASSAGLVIGQETQYF TGTGCCAGCAGTGCCGGACTAGTGATCGGGCAAGAGACCCAGTACTTC
TRBJ2-1 NA NA TRBV28 CASSPRGRVYNEQFF TGTGCCAGCAGTCCCAGAGGGCGAGTCTACAATGAGCAGTTCTTC
TRBJ1-1 many TRBD1 TRBV2 CASSRDRMNTEAFF TGTGCCAGCAGTCGGGACAGAATGAACACTGAAGCTTTCTTT
TRBJ2-3 many NA TRBV5-1 CASSFGGSGTDTQYF TGCGCCAGCAGCTTTGGTGGTTCAGGTACAGATACGCAGTATTTT
TRBJ1-1 few TRBD1 TRBV4-2 CASSQVIGTGSEAFF TGTGCCAGCAGCCAAGTCATCGGGACAGGGAGTGAAGCTTTCTTT
TRBJ1-3 many NA TRBV7-8 CASSSGSSLSSGNTIYF TGTGCCAGCAGCTCCGGGAGTTCCCTTTCGTCTGGAAACACCATATATTTT
TRBJ1-5 many NA TRBV2 CASSVGTINQPQHF TGTGCCAGCAGTGTCGGGACAATCAATCAGCCCCAGCATTTT
TRBJ2-7 NA TRBD2 TRBV28 CASSLRGLAEQYF TGTGCCAGCAGTTTACGGGGACTAGCCGAGCAGTACTTC
TRBJ1-6 few NA TRBV11-2 CASSLAGFNSPLHF TGTGCCAGCAGCTTGGCAGGCTTTAATTCACCCCTCCACTTT
TRBJ1-1 many NA TRBV29-1 CSVGFGGNTEAFF TGCAGCGTTGGGTTCGGCGGGAACACTGAAGCTTTCTTT
TRBJ2-1 many TRBD2 TRBV4-1 CASVGGRAAEQFF TGCGCCAGCGTGGGCGGGAGGGCCGCTGAGCAGTTCTTC
TRBJ2-7 NA NA TRBV19 CASKPFTEGPSSYEQYF TGTGCCAGTAAGCCTTTCACTGAGGGCCCTAGTTCCTACGAGCAGTACTTC
TRBJ2-5 NA TRBD2 TRBV6-6 CALGPRDYLMAQYF TGTGCCTTAGGGCCCCGGGACTACCTTATGGCCCAGTACTTC
TRBJ2-2 many NA TRBV20-1 CSAPGTGKITGELFF TGCAGTGCTCCGGGGACGGGGAAAATCACCGGGGAGCTGTTTTTT
TRBJ2-7 few NA TRBV12-3/TRBV12-4 CASTDEDSRLGEQYF TGTGCCAGCACCGACGAGGACAGCCGGCTCGGCGAGCAGTACTTC
TRBJ1-1 many NA TRBV20-1 CSARQTEARNTEAFF TGCAGTGCCCGTCAGACAGAGGCTAGGAACACTGAAGCTTTCTTT
TRBJ1-5 many NA TRBV27 CASSVGQVSNQPQHF TGTGCCAGCAGTGTTGGGCAGGTGAGCAATCAGCCCCAGCATTTT
TRBJ1-1 many TRBD1 TRBV7-9 CASSPRQGGDTEAFF TGTGCCAGCAGCCCCAGACAGGGTGGGGACACTGAAGCTTTCTTT
TRBJ2-1 NA NA TRBV2 CASSEALTASYNEQFF TGTGCCAGCAGTGAAGCGCTCACGGCCTCCTACAATGAGCAGTTCTTC
TRBJ1-1 many TRBD1 TRBV20-1 CSARTGYNTEAFF TGCAGTGCACGGACAGGGTATAACACTGAAGCTTTCTTT
TRBJ2-7 many NA TRBV28 CASSSRAAEWYF TGTGCCAGCAGTTCCCGGGCAGCTGAGTGGTACTTC
TRBJ2-7 many TRBD1 TRBV28 CASSLGTGVREQYF TGTGCCAGCAGTTTAGGGACAGGGGTCCGCGAGCAGTACTTC
TRBJ1-2 many NA TRBV10-1 CASSDGFRFWGENGYTF TGCGCCAGCAGTGATGGTTTCAGGTTCTGGGGGGAAAATGGCTACACCTTC
TRBJ1-4 few NA TRBV20-1 CSARDGRLDQNEKLFF TGCAGTGCTAGAGATGGACGGTTAGACCAGAATGAAAAACTGTTTTTT
TRBJ1-4 many TRBD1 TRBV4-1 CASSFTGTGDEKLFF TGCGCCAGCAGCTTCACCGGGACAGGTGATGAAAAACTGTTTTTT
TRBJ2-7 many TRBD2 TRBV7-8 CASSMGLAGSYEQYF TGTGCCAGCAGCATGGGACTAGCGGGGTCCTACGAGCAGTACTTC
TRBJ2-5 many NA TRBV7-2 CASSSRSGTQYF TGTGCCAGCAGCTCAAGGTCGGGGACCCAGTACTTC
TRBJ2-7 few NA TRBV28 CASIYEQYF TGTGCCAGCATCTACGAGCAGTACTTC
TRBJ2-7 NA NA TRBV12-3/TRBV12-4 CASSLPGTRPQQYF TGTGCCAGCAGTTTGCCCGGGACCCGGCCCCAGCAGTACTTC
TRBJ1-1 NA NA TRBV5-6 CASSLRGVNTEAFF TGTGCCAGCAGCTTGCGGGGAGTTAACACTGAAGCTTTCTTT
TRBJ2-5 NA TRBD2 TRBV28 CASSPGTSGSGETQYF TGTGCCAGCAGTCCCGGGACTAGCGGGAGTGGAGAGACCCAGTACTTC
TRBJ1-1 few NA TRBV5-1 CASSLWGRAGGNTEAFF TGCGCCAGCAGCTTGTGGGGGCGGGCCGGAGGAAACACTGAAGCTTTCTTT
TRBJ1-4 few NA TRBV7-8 CASSSTDREKLFF TGTGCCAGCAGCTCGACAGATCGTGAAAAACTGTTTTTT